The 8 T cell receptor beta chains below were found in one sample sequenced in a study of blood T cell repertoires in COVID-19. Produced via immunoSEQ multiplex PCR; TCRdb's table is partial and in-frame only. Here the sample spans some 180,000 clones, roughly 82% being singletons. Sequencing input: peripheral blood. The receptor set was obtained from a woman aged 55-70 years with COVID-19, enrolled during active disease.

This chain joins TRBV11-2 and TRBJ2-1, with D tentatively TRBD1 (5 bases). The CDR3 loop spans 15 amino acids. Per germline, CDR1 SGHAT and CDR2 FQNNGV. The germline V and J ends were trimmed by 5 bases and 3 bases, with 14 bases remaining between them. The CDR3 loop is CASSPQAGIYNEQFF. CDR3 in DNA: TGTGCCAGCAGCCCCCAGGCAGGGATCTACAATGAGCAGTTCTTC.

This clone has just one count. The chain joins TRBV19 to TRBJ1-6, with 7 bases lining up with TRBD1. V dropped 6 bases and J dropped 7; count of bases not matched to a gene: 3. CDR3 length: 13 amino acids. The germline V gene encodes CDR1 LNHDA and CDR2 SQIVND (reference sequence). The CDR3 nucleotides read TGTGCCAGTAGCGGACAGGAGAATTCACCCCTCCACTTT. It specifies CASSGQENSPLHF.

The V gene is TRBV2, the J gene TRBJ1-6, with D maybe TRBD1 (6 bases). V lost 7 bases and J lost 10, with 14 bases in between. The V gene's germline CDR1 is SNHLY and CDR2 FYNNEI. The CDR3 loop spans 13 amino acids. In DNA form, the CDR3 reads TGTGCCAGCACGGGCAGGGGTGGCTCACCCCTCCACTTT. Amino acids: CASTGRGGSPLHF.

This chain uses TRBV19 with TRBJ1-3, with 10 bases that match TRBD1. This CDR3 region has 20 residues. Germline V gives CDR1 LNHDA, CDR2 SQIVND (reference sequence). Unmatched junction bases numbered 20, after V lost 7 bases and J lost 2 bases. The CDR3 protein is CASTLLTGTGALRTGNTIYF. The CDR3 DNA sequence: TGTGCCAGTACTCTTTTAACCGGGACAGGGGCCTTGAGGACTGGAAACACCATATATTTT.

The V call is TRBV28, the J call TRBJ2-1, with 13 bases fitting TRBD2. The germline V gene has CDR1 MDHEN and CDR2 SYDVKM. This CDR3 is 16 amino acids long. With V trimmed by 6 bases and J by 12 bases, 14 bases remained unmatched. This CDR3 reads CASSYTTGTSGIGQFF. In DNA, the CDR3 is TGTGCCAGCAGCTACACCACCGGGACTAGCGGGATCGGGCAGTTCTTC.

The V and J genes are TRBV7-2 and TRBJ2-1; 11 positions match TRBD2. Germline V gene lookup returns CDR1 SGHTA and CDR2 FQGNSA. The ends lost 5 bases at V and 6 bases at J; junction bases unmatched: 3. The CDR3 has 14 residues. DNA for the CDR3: TGTGCCAGCAGCGCCGGGACTAGCGGCAATGAGCAGTTCTTC. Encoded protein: CASSAGTSGNEQFF.

In DNA form, the CDR3 reads TGTGCCAGCAGCGATTCGCCGGGTAATCAGCCCCAGCATTTT. This gives the protein CASSDSPGNQPQHF. The J gene is TRBJ1-5, the V gene TRBV9; no clear D gene. Per the germline V gene, CDR1 is SGDLS and CDR2 is YYNGEE. Trimming removed 3 bases at V and 4 bases at J, with 11 bases between. This CDR3 is built from 14 residues.

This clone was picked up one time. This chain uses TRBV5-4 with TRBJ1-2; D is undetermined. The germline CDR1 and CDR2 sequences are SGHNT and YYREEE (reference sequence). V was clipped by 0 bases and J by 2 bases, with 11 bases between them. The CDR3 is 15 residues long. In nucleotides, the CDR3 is TGTGCCAGCAGCTTGGTTCGGCAGCGCAACTATGGCTACACCTTC. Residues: CASSLVRQRNYGYTF.